A single T cell receptor (beta chain) is shown here with its context. Its matching antigen is unknown. Trimming pared 5 bases from V and 2 bases from J, leaving 10 bases between. The CDR3 spans 13 residues. CDR1 is LNHDA and CDR2 is SQIVND in the germline V gene (reference sequence). TCRbeta library preparation incorporated unique molecular identifiers. From the PCR reads, TCRdb called clonotypes with MiXCR, one entry per CDR3 protein. The sample carries some 190,000 distinct CDR3 sequences, roughly 10% recorded once. This record belongs to a study of T-cell reconstitution after alpha-beta-depleted transplantation in children. Study findings and constraints: Some patients showed high day-60 TCRbeta diversity, which derived from surviving recipient T cells and thymic progenitors. Once a year had passed after transplant, T-cell counts and diversity came mostly from newly produced T cells. Reports say that about two months after transplant, the alpha-beta T cells came out of several hundred graft clones that had expanded.

V usage is TRBV19 and J usage is TRBJ2-7; D perhaps matches TRBD2 (6 bases). The material sequenced was PBMCs, taken before TCRalphabeta/CD19-depleted stem cell transplant. This receptor was obtained from a boy aged 2 to 9 with acute myeloid leukemia, due to receive a stem cell transplant. CDR3 amino acids: CASSAGNPYEQYF. The DNA of the CDR3 is TGTGCCAGTAGTGCGGGGAACCCCTACGAGCAGTACTTC.